Listed below are T cell receptor beta chains from one sample, sequenced in a study of PD-1 blockade in classical Hodgkin lymphoma. The protocol was immunoSEQ multiplex PCR, while the TCRdb copy is restricted to in-frame clones and leaves out a portion. The table lists 25,000 to 40,000 clones, 81% of them singletons. Sequencing was performed on peripheral blood mononuclear cells (PBMCs), taken before the fourth cycle of nivolumab. All receptors come from a human donor with classical Hodgkin lymphoma. The CDR3 runs from the conserved cysteine through the conserved F or W. The order of the fields is J gene, clone size, V gene, D gene, CDR3 DNA, CDR3 protein. A D gene is named only where the DNA matches it firmly. Some rows have no size entry. The others give once, few or many, or a class for an expanded clone.

j_gene: TRBJ1-1
abundance: once
v_gene: TRBV18
d_gene: -
CDR3nt: TGTGCCAGCTCACCATTGAGCCCAGGGGTGAACACTGAAGCTTTCTTT
CDR3aa: CASSPLSPGVNTEAFF

j_gene: TRBJ2-1
abundance: -
v_gene: TRBV14
d_gene: TRBD1
CDR3nt: TGTGCCAGCAGCCATCGACAGGGGAATGAGCAGTTCTTC
CDR3aa: CASSHRQGNEQFF

j_gene: TRBJ1-2
abundance: -
v_gene: TRBV6-6
d_gene: -
CDR3nt: TGTGCCAGCAGTTACGAGGGAGAGTCTATAAGTGGCTACACCTTC
CDR3aa: CASSYEGESISGYTF

j_gene: TRBJ1-2
abundance: -
v_gene: TRBV5-6
d_gene: -
CDR3nt: TGTGCCAGCAGCTCCCGGGATTGGCAGTTCACCTTC
CDR3aa: CASSSRDWQFTF

j_gene: TRBJ1-1
abundance: -
v_gene: TRBV10-3
d_gene: -
CDR3nt: TGTGCCATCAGCTACAGGGAGGGGGCTGAAGCTTTCTTT
CDR3aa: CAISYREGAEAFF

j_gene: TRBJ2-1
abundance: -
v_gene: TRBV7-7
d_gene: TRBD1
CDR3nt: TGTGCCAGCAGCTTTCAGGGGGCGAGTTTTAATGAGCAGTTCTTC
CDR3aa: CASSFQGASFNEQFF

j_gene: TRBJ2-1
abundance: -
v_gene: TRBV7-8
d_gene: -
CDR3nt: TGTGCCAGCAGCTTGGGATTTTCCTACAATGAGCAGTTCTTC
CDR3aa: CASSLGFSYNEQFF

j_gene: TRBJ2-1
abundance: -
v_gene: TRBV28
d_gene: TRBD2
CDR3nt: TGTGCCAGCAGCCCAGGTTGGGTAGCGGGAGGGCCTGGGCAGTTCTTC
CDR3aa: CASSPGWVAGGPGQFF

j_gene: TRBJ2-5
abundance: -
v_gene: TRBV28
d_gene: TRBD2
CDR3nt: TGTGCCAGCAGACAAGCGGGAGGGCCTGAGACCCAGTACTTC
CDR3aa: CASRQAGGPETQYF

j_gene: TRBJ1-1
abundance: -
v_gene: TRBV2
d_gene: TRBD1
CDR3nt: TGTGCCAGGGGACAGGCCCAAGAAGCTTTCTTT
CDR3aa: CARGQAQEAFF

j_gene: TRBJ2-3
abundance: -
v_gene: TRBV18
d_gene: -
CDR3nt: TGTGCCAGCTCCCTCTCCACAGATACGCAGTATTTT
CDR3aa: CASSLSTDTQYF

j_gene: TRBJ2-7
abundance: -
v_gene: TRBV27
d_gene: -
CDR3nt: TGTGCCAGCAGTCTTTCGAAACGCGAGCAGTACTTC
CDR3aa: CASSLSKREQYF

j_gene: TRBJ2-1
abundance: -
v_gene: TRBV5-1
d_gene: -
CDR3nt: TGCGCCAGCAGCTTGTACGACAGCTTCTCCTACAATGAGCAGTTCTTC
CDR3aa: CASSLYDSFSYNEQFF

j_gene: TRBJ1-1
abundance: -
v_gene: TRBV28
d_gene: TRBD1
CDR3nt: TGTGCCAGCAGTTTAGGGGACAGGGACCAAACTGGCGCTTTCTTT
CDR3aa: CASSLGDRDQTGAFF

j_gene: TRBJ1-6
abundance: -
v_gene: TRBV28
d_gene: -
CDR3nt: TGTGCCAGCCTCACTCCCAATCTAGGCTGGAGTTCACCCCTCCACTTT
CDR3aa: CASLTPNLGWSSPLHF

j_gene: TRBJ2-6
abundance: -
v_gene: TRBV5-6
d_gene: -
CDR3nt: TGTGCCAGCTCGGAAGGGGGTTCTGGGGCCAACGTCCTGACTTTC
CDR3aa: CASSEGGSGANVLTF

j_gene: TRBJ2-5
abundance: -
v_gene: TRBV7-6
d_gene: -
CDR3nt: TGTGCCAGCAGCTTAGTTTTGCTCCCCCAAGGGGAGACCCAGTACTTC
CDR3aa: CASSLVLLPQGETQYF

j_gene: TRBJ2-4
abundance: few
v_gene: TRBV9
d_gene: -
CDR3nt: TGTGCCAGCAGCGTAGCCCCTTTTGACCGGAACATTCAGTACTTC
CDR3aa: CASSVAPFDRNIQYF

j_gene: TRBJ2-5
abundance: few
v_gene: TRBV20-1
d_gene: -
CDR3nt: TGCAGTGCTGGATGGGCGGAGACCCAGTACTTC
CDR3aa: CSAGWAETQYF

j_gene: TRBJ1-6
abundance: few
v_gene: TRBV2
d_gene: -
CDR3nt: TGTGCCAGCAGTGAAGTCCAGTTGCCCCTCCACTTT
CDR3aa: CASSEVQLPLHF

j_gene: TRBJ1-3
abundance: -
v_gene: TRBV7-9
d_gene: TRBD1
CDR3nt: TGTGCCAGCAGTACGGACAGGGGATCCGGAAACACCATATATTTT
CDR3aa: CASSTDRGSGNTIYF

j_gene: TRBJ1-2
abundance: -
v_gene: TRBV19
d_gene: -
CDR3nt: TGTGCCAGTAGTATAGTGGGGACAACGTCGGGCTACACCTTC
CDR3aa: CASSIVGTTSGYTF

j_gene: TRBJ1-1
abundance: -
v_gene: TRBV10-3
d_gene: -
CDR3nt: TGTGCCATCAGAAGGACTGACGGCACTGAAGCTTTCTTT
CDR3aa: CAIRRTDGTEAFF

j_gene: TRBJ1-2
abundance: -
v_gene: TRBV7-9
d_gene: -
CDR3nt: TGTGCCAGCAGCCGGGAAGGGTATGGCTACACCTTC
CDR3aa: CASSREGYGYTF

j_gene: TRBJ2-2
abundance: -
v_gene: TRBV11-2
d_gene: -
CDR3nt: TGTGCCAGCAGCTTGGGGGTCGGGGAGCTGTTTTTT
CDR3aa: CASSLGVGELFF

j_gene: TRBJ2-1
abundance: -
v_gene: TRBV18
d_gene: TRBD2
CDR3nt: TGTGCCAGCTCAGCCCTAGCGGGGGCCCTCTACAATGAGCAGTTCTTC
CDR3aa: CASSALAGALYNEQFF

j_gene: TRBJ2-5
abundance: few
v_gene: TRBV5-1
d_gene: -
CDR3nt: TGCGCCAGCAGCCTGGTCGGAGACGTACAAGAGACCCAGTACTTC
CDR3aa: CASSLVGDVQETQYF

j_gene: TRBJ2-7
abundance: few
v_gene: TRBV5-4
d_gene: -
CDR3nt: TGTGCCAGCAGCCCCGGGAACTCCTACGAGCAGTACTTC
CDR3aa: CASSPGNSYEQYF

j_gene: TRBJ1-6
abundance: -
v_gene: TRBV9
d_gene: -
CDR3nt: TGTGCCAGCAGCGCTCCGGGTTCACCCCTCCACTTT
CDR3aa: CASSAPGSPLHF

j_gene: TRBJ2-7
abundance: -
v_gene: TRBV7-9
d_gene: -
CDR3nt: TGTGCCAGCAGCCGTTCTCTGGGACCAACCTACGAGCAGTACTTC
CDR3aa: CASSRSLGPTYEQYF

j_gene: TRBJ2-5
abundance: once
v_gene: TRBV7-9
d_gene: -
CDR3nt: TGTGCCAGCAGCTCACCGGGGGCCAAGACCCAGTACTTC
CDR3aa: CASSSPGAKTQYF

j_gene: TRBJ1-1
abundance: -
v_gene: TRBV6-5
d_gene: TRBD1
CDR3nt: TGTGCCAGCAGTTACCCTACGACAGGGGGGACTGAAGCTTTCTTT
CDR3aa: CASSYPTTGGTEAFF

j_gene: TRBJ2-2
abundance: few
v_gene: TRBV4-3
d_gene: TRBD2
CDR3nt: TGCGCCAGCAGCCAAAACGCGGGGGGGCAAAACACCGGGGAGCTGTTTTTT
CDR3aa: CASSQNAGGQNTGELFF

j_gene: TRBJ1-3
abundance: medium-sized
v_gene: TRBV7-9
d_gene: -
CDR3nt: TGTGCCAGCAGCTCCGTGGTGGGGAACACCATATATTTT
CDR3aa: CASSSVVGNTIYF

j_gene: TRBJ1-1
abundance: -
v_gene: TRBV6-5
d_gene: -
CDR3nt: TGTGCCAGCAGTACGTCCACTGAAGCTTTCTTT
CDR3aa: CASSTSTEAFF

j_gene: TRBJ2-5
abundance: -
v_gene: TRBV6-1
d_gene: -
CDR3nt: TGTGCCAGCATGGCGTCTGCTCTAGAGACCCAGTACTTC
CDR3aa: CASMASALETQYF

j_gene: TRBJ1-2
abundance: -
v_gene: TRBV15
d_gene: -
CDR3nt: TGTGCCACCAGCGTAACAGGGAGGGATGGCTACACCTTC
CDR3aa: CATSVTGRDGYTF

j_gene: TRBJ1-1
abundance: -
v_gene: TRBV7-9
d_gene: -
CDR3nt: TGTGCCAGCAGCTTATTGGCAGGGGATGCCACTGAAGCTTTCTTT
CDR3aa: CASSLLAGDATEAFF

j_gene: TRBJ2-7
abundance: -
v_gene: TRBV10-2
d_gene: TRBD2
CDR3nt: TGCGCCAGCAGTGAAGGGGAGTCTAGCGGCTTCTACGAGCAGTACTTC
CDR3aa: CASSEGESSGFYEQYF

j_gene: TRBJ1-1
abundance: few
v_gene: TRBV5-1
d_gene: -
CDR3nt: TGCGCCAGCAGCTCCCTCCGCGGACGGAACACTGAAGCTTTCTTT
CDR3aa: CASSSLRGRNTEAFF

j_gene: TRBJ2-3
abundance: -
v_gene: TRBV28
d_gene: TRBD2
CDR3nt: TGTGCCAGCAGGTCAGCGAGCGGGAGTTCTGATACGCAGTATTTT
CDR3aa: CASRSASGSSDTQYF

j_gene: TRBJ2-3
abundance: -
v_gene: TRBV5-4
d_gene: -
CDR3nt: TGTGCCAGCAGCCCCTCTGGGGGGGATACGCAGTATTTT
CDR3aa: CASSPSGGDTQYF

j_gene: TRBJ1-2
abundance: -
v_gene: TRBV6-5
d_gene: -
CDR3nt: TGTGCCAGCAGTTACTCCCCTTTTGGCTACACCTTC
CDR3aa: CASSYSPFGYTF

j_gene: TRBJ1-6
abundance: -
v_gene: TRBV5-6
d_gene: -
CDR3nt: TGTGCCAGCAGCCATAAGGGGGGTACGTCCTATAATTCACCCCTCCACTTT
CDR3aa: CASSHKGGTSYNSPLHF

j_gene: TRBJ1-2
abundance: -
v_gene: TRBV7-8
d_gene: TRBD1
CDR3nt: TGTGCCAGCAGCTTAGCGGCACAGGGGGTTAACTATGGCTACACCTTC
CDR3aa: CASSLAAQGVNYGYTF

j_gene: TRBJ1-1
abundance: -
v_gene: TRBV6-8
d_gene: -
CDR3nt: TGTGCCAGCAGTTACCCGAAAGGGGGGATCAACACTGAAGCTTTCTTT
CDR3aa: CASSYPKGGINTEAFF